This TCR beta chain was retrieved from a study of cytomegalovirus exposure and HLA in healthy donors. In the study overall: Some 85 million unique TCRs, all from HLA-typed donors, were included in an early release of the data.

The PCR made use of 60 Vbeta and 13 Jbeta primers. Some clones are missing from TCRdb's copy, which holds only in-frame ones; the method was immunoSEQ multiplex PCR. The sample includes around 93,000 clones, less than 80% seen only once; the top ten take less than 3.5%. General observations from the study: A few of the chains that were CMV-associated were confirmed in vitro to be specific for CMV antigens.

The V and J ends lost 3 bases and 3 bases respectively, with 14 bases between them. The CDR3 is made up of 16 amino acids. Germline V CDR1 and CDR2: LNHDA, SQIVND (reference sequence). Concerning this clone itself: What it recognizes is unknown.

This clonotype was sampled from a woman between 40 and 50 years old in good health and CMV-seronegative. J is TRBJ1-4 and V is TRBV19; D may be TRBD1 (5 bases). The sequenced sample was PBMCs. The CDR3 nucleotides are TGTGCCAGTAGTATCCAGGGAAAACGGGCTAATGAAAAACTGTTTTTT. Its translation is CASSIQGKRANEKLFF.